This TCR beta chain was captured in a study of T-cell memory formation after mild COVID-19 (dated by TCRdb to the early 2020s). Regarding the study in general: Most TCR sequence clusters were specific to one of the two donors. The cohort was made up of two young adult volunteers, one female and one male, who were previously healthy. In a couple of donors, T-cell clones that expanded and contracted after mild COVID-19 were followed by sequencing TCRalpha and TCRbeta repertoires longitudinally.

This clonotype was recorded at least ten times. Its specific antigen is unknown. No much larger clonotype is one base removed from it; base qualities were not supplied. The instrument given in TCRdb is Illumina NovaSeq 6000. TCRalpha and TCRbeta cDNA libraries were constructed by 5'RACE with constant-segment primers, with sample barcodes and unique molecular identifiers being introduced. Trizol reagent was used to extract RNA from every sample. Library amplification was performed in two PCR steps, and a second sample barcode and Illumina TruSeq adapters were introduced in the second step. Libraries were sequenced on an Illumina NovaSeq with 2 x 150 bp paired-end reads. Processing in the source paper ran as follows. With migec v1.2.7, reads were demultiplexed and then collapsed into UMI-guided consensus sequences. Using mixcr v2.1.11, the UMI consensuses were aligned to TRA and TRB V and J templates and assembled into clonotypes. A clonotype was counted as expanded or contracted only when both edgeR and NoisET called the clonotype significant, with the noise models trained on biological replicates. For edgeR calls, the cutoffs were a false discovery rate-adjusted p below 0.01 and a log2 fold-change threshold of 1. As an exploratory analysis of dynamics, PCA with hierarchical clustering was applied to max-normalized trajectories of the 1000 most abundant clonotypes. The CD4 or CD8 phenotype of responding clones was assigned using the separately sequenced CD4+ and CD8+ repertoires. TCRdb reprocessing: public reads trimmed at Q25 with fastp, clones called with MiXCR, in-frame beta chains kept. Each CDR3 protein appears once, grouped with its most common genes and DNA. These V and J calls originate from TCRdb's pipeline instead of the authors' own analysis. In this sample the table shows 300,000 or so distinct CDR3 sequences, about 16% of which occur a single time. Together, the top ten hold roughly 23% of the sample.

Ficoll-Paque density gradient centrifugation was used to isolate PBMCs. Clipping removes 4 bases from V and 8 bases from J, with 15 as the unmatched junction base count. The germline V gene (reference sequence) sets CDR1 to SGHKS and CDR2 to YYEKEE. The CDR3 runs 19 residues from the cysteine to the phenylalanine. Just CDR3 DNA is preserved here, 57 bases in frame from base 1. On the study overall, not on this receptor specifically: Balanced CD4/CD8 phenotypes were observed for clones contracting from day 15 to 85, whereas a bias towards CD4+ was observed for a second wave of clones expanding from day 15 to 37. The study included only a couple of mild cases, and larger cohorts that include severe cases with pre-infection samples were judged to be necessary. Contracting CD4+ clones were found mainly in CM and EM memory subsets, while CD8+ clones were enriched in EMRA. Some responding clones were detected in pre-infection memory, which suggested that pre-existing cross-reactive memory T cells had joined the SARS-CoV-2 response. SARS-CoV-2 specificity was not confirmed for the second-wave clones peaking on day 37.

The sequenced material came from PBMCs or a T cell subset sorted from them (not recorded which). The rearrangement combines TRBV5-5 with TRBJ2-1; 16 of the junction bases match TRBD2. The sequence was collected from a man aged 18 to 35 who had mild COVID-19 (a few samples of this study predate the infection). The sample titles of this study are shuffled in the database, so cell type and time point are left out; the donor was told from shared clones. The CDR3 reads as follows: CASSPRGTSGGASRYEQFF. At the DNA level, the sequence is TGTGCCAGCAGCCCCCGGGGGACTAGCGGGGGGGCCAGTCGATATGAGCAGTTCTTC.